The 16 T cell receptor beta chains presented below share a single source sample, sequenced in a study of cytomegalovirus exposure and HLA in healthy donors. Primers: 60 Vbeta forward and 13 Jbeta reverse. Sequencing used immunoSEQ multiplex PCR; TCRdb keeps in-frame clones, though not all of them. In the table there are roughly 180,000 clones, about 86% of which are singletons. The specimen sequenced was PBMCs. The receptors were sampled from a woman aged 18-30 years in good health and CMV-seropositive.

The rearrangement uses TRBV19 and TRBJ1-6, with TRBD1 matching 9 bases. The length of the CDR3 is 16 residues. CDR1 is LNHDA and CDR2 is SQIVND in the germline V gene (reference sequence). Germline trimming cut 3 bases from V and 7 bases from J; bases unmatched to any gene: 7. CDR3 region: CASSMYRGRGNSPLHF. The CDR3 bases are TGTGCCAGTAGTATGTACAGGGGGCGCGGAAATTCACCCCTCCACTTT.

V usage is TRBV5-4 and J usage is TRBJ2-5; 7 nucleotides line up with TRBD2. From germline, CDR1 is SGHNT and CDR2 YYREEE (reference sequence). The CDR3 loop spans 14 amino acids. The V segment lost 1 base and the J segment 1 base; nucleotides outside the gene matches: 1. The CDR3 is CASSLSGTQETQYF. CDR3 sequence (DNA): TGTGCCAGCAGCTTGAGCGGGACCCAAGAGACCCAGTACTTC.

The chain links TRBV5-1 to TRBJ2-3; D possibly corresponds to TRBD2 (6 bases). There are 15 residues in the CDR3. The germline V and J ends were trimmed by 1 base and 7 bases, with 16 bases remaining between them. Germline assignment: CDR1 SGHRS and CDR2 YFSETQ. CDR3 region: CASSLFSGVGNTQYF. CDR3 DNA sequence: TGCGCCAGCAGCTTGTTCTCGGGGGTCGGAAATACGCAGTATTTT.

The V gene is TRBV28, the J gene TRBJ2-7, with 7 bases aligning to TRBD2. The CDR3 spans 15 residues. CDR1 and CDR2 (germline): MDHEN, SYDVKM. Trimming cost V 6 bases and J 0 bases; bases outside gene matches: 8. CDR3 protein: CASRPSGLSSYEQYF. The CDR3 DNA is TGTGCCAGCAGACCTAGCGGCCTAAGCTCCTACGAGCAGTACTTC.

This chain connects TRBV28 to TRBJ1-2; 7 positions match TRBD1. The germline V gene has CDR1 MDHEN and CDR2 SYDVKM. The V segment lost 5 bases and the J segment 4 bases; nucleotides outside the gene matches: 4. The CDR3 extends over 13 amino acids. As DNA, the CDR3 is TGTGCCAGCAGTATCCAGGGGGGCTATGGCTACACCTTC. It encodes CASSIQGGYGYTF.

J is TRBJ1-1 and V is TRBV5-1; 7 positions match TRBD1. The trim removed 0 bases at V and 6 bases at J, leaving 5 bases unmatched. Germline CDR1 reads SGHRS; CDR2 reads YFSETQ. This CDR3 spans 14 amino acids. The CDR3 protein is CASSLEGGLAEAFF. CDR3 DNA sequence: TGCGCCAGCAGCTTGGAAGGGGGCCTTGCTGAAGCTTTCTTT.

The chain is built from TRBV30 and TRBJ2-7; TRBD1 matches 9 bases. The germline gives CDR1 GTSNPN, CDR2 SVGIG (reference sequence). The CDR3 loop spans 15 amino acids. V trimming: 1 base; J trimming: 0 bases; junction bases outside the gene matches: 4. The DNA of the CDR3 is TGTGCCTGGAGTGGGGGACAGGGAAACTCCTACGAGCAGTACTTC. Its protein is CAWSGGQGNSYEQYF.

The rearrangement links TRBV11-3 to TRBJ2-5, with D tentatively TRBD1 (7 bases). V dropped 2 bases and J dropped 5 bases, with 12 bases sitting between them. Germline V gene data show CDR1 as SGHNT and CDR2 as YENEEA. There are 14 residues in the CDR3. CDR3 bases: TGTGCCAGCAGCTTACAGGGGGGTCGGGAGACCCAGTACTTC. Amino acids: CASSLQGGRETQYF.

The J gene is TRBJ2-4, the V gene TRBV9; 8 bases align to TRBD2. V lost 0 bases, J lost 5 bases, and 10 bases stayed unmatched. The length of the CDR3 is 17 residues. The germline V gene encodes CDR1 SGDLS and CDR2 YYNGEE. CDR3 region: CASSVAPAGGPENIQYF. CDR3 coding DNA: TGTGCCAGCAGCGTAGCCCCCGCGGGGGGCCCGGAAAACATTCAGTACTTC.

The chain combines TRBV7-6 with TRBJ2-5; D might be TRBD2 (6 bases). This CDR3 has 17 amino acids. Looked up from germline, CDR1 is SGHVS and CDR2 is FNYEAQ. The V gene lost 5 bases and the J gene lost 0 bases, with 19 bases spanning the gap. The CDR3 sequence is CASSPTGVLQYQETQYF. CDR3 coding DNA: TGTGCCAGCAGCCCCACGGGGGTACTTCAGTACCAAGAGACCCAGTACTTC.

The chain joins TRBV6-5 to TRBJ1-2, with 7 bases matching TRBD1. Germline assignment: CDR1 MNHEY and CDR2 SVGAGI. Trimming took 5 bases from V and 1 from J; bases not matched to a gene: 4. CDR3 length: 14 residues. The CDR3 sequence: CASSRDSFNYGYTF. CDR3 DNA: TGTGCCAGCAGTCGGGACAGTTTTAACTATGGCTACACCTTC.

The chain recombines TRBV5-4 with TRBJ2-5; the match to TRBD2 covers 12 bases. The V gene's germline CDR1 is SGHNT and CDR2 YYREEE (reference sequence). CDR3 length: 15 residues. V gave up 4 bases and J gave up 4 bases; unmatched junction bases: 5. In DNA form, the CDR3 reads TGTGCCAGCAGCCAGTGGACTAGCGGGGTAGAGACCCAGTACTTC. This gives the protein CASSQWTSGVETQYF.

The chain links TRBV30 to TRBJ1-4; no clear D. The V gene's germline CDR1 is GTSNPN and CDR2 SVGIG (reference sequence). Trimming took 5 bases from V and 4 from J, leaving 11 bases between them. This CDR3 contains 13 residues. CDR3 coding DNA: TGTGCCTGGGGGTGGGGAGATAATGAAAAACTGTTTTTT. Translating gives CAWGWGDNEKLFF.

In its sample, this clone was seen a few times. The CDR3 here is CASSSYAGGRITEAFF. DNA for the CDR3: TGTGCCAGCAGCTCGTATGCGGGGGGCAGGATCACTGAAGCTTTCTTT. The J gene is TRBJ1-1, the V gene TRBV7-2, with a tentative D call TRBD1 (6 bases). Trimming left V 4 bases short and J 4 bases short, with 19 bases between. The CDR3 spans 16 residues. Germline loops: CDR1 SGHTA, CDR2 FQGNSA. Supplemented by reference TRBV7-2 and TRBJ1-1, the full variable domain reads GAGVSQSPSNKVTEKGKDVELRCDPISGHTALYWYRQSLGQGLEFLIYFQGNSAPDKSGLPSDRFSAERTGGSVSTLTIQRTQQEDSAVYLCASSSYAGGRITEAFFGQGTRLTVV.

V gene TRBV7-9 combines with J gene TRBJ1-1; D may be TRBD1 (5 bases). Trimming removed 6 bases from V and 0 bases from J, with 11 bases in between. CDR3 length: 14 amino acids. Per the germline V gene, CDR1 is SEHNR and CDR2 is FQNEAQ (reference sequence). The CDR3 DNA sequence: TGTGCCAGCAGACTGACAGCTATGAACACTGAAGCTTTCTTT. Translation gives CASRLTAMNTEAFF.

The chain joins TRBV30 to TRBJ2-1; the D gene is possibly TRBD1 (5 bases). CDR3 length: 15 amino acids. Trimming left V 5 bases short and J 4 bases short, with 18 bases between. CDR1 is GTSNPN, CDR2 SVGIG, per germline (reference sequence). The CDR3 sequence: CAWGHGAMSYNEQFF. The DNA for the CDR3 is TGTGCCTGGGGCCATGGGGCCATGTCTTACAATGAGCAGTTCTTC. The full variable domain, completed using reference TRBV30 and TRBJ2-1, is SQTIHQWPATLVQPVGSPLSLECTVEGTSNPNLYWYRQAAGRGLQLLFYSVGIGQISSEVPQNLSASRPQDRQFILSSKKLLLSDSGFYLCAWGHGAMSYNEQFFGPGTRLTVL.